This T cell receptor beta chain was found in a study of CD8+CD57+ T cells in acquired aplastic anemia. TCR beta VDJ and CDR3 profiles were obtained from a genomic DNA template. TCRdb re-analysed the reads in MiXCR, keeping a single row per CDR3 protein. The sample yields hundreds of thousands of distinct CDR3 sequences, roughly 53% seen once. The CDR3 runs 15 residues. In germline, CDR1 is LNHDA, CDR2 SQIVND (reference sequence). V lost 4 bases, J lost 5 bases, and 8 bases stayed unmatched. Flow cytometry had shown expanded CD8+CD57+ cells in the patients chosen for sequencing. This clonotype showed up many times. Its specificity is unknown. Study-level findings and limits: No significant patient-versus-control difference appeared in CD8+ Simpson's diversity. Shared by patients and controls, 25 to 30 CD8+ CDR3s were abundant in patients.

Sequenced sample: sorted CD4+, CD8+, or CD8+CD57+ T cells (not recorded which) from PBMCs. The clonotype originates from a human donor with aplastic anemia. The chain has TRBV19 and TRBJ2-7; 10 bases are a match to TRBD2. The CDR3 DNA sequence: TGTGCCAGTAGTACCCTTCCAGGACTAGCGGACGAGCAGTACTTC. Residues: CASSTLPGLADEQYF.